Listed below are T cell receptor beta chains from one sample, sequenced in a study of blood T cell repertoires in COVID-19. Sequencing used immunoSEQ multiplex PCR; TCRdb keeps in-frame clones, though not all of them. The sample lists about 100,000 clones, just under 85% occurring once. The sequencing input was peripheral blood. The receptor source for this set is a man aged 45-65 years with active or convalescent COVID-19. The CDR3 runs from the conserved cysteine through the conserved F or W.

v_call	j_call	cdr3_aa
TRBV30	TRBJ1-4	CAWSTQGAGVNEKLFF
TRBV5-4	TRBJ2-7	CASSSRQGASYEQYF
TRBV5-1	TRBJ2-1	CASRTGSSYNEQFF
TRBV21-1	TRBJ2-5	CASSKFRWSGDQETQYF
TRBV6-5	TRBJ2-3	CASSRDYRGTDTQYF
TRBV7-9	TRBJ2-3	CASKDGGLADTQYF
TRBV5-6	TRBJ2-7	CASSFHTGTYEQYF
TRBV7-9	TRBJ2-2	CASSKQDRGAGELFF
TRBV27	TRBJ1-2	CASRGTGGALNYGYTF
TRBV7-9	TRBJ2-7	CASSLLMAGSYEQYF
TRBV9	TRBJ2-7	CASSPGGGSYEQYF
TRBV3-1/TRBV3-2	TRBJ2-4	CASSQDWASPLGIQYF
TRBV5-1	TRBJ2-5	CASSPGKGVHQETQYF
TRBV6-1	TRBJ1-5	CASSGTGTSGNQPQHF
TRBV30	TRBJ1-2	CAFHSGTGVNYGYTF
TRBV5-4	TRBJ1-6	CASSQTGDNSPLHF
TRBV28	TRBJ1-5	CASSSPGQGSNQPQHF
TRBV30	TRBJ2-5	CAWSPGQGRETQYF
TRBV4-1	TRBJ2-2	CASRLAGGPTGELFF
TRBV5-4	TRBJ1-4	CASSLDSTNEKLFF
TRBV3-1/TRBV3-2	TRBJ2-1	CASSQETVSNEQFF
TRBV3-1/TRBV3-2	TRBJ2-3	CASSQSGLAKTDTQYF
TRBV5-4	TRBJ1-1	CASSLPQGLNTEAFF
TRBV9	TRBJ2-2	CASSLEGNGELFF
TRBV7-6	TRBJ2-7	CASSLQGTLPYEQYF
TRBV21-1	TRBJ1-2	CASTFFCGYTF
TRBV10-2	TRBJ2-3	CASSRTSGVADTQYF
TRBV28	TRBJ1-1	CASSLWNRGYAFF
TRBV9	TRBJ2-1	CASSAGTGGSYNEQFF
TRBV27	TRBJ2-1	CASSLLDGYYNEQFF
TRBV30	TRBJ2-5	CACARDSQETQYF
TRBV18	TRBJ1-2	CASSHPSGQASYGYTF
TRBV25-1	TRBJ1-2	CASTTDARDSGYTF
TRBV12-3/TRBV12-4	TRBJ2-1	CASSLSRGEQFF